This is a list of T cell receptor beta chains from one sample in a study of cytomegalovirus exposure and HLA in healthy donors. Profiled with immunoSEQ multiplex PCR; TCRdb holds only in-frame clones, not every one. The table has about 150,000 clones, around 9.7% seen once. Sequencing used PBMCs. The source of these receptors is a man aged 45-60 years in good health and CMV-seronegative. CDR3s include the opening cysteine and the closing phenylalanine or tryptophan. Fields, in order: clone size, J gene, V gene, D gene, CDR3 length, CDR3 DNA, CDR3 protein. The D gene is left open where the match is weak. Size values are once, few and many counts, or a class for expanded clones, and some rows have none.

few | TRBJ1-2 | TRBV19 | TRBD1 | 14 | TGTGCCAGTACCAATACAGGGGGAAGAGATGGCTACACCTTC | CASTNTGGRDGYTF
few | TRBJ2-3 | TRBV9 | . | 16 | TGTGCCAGCAGCGTAGAAGGTAGCGGTAGCACAGATACGCAGTATTTT | CASSVEGSGSTDTQYF
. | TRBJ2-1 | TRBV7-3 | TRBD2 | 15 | TGTGCCAGCAGCTTAGGGGGGGGCTCCTACAATGAGCAGTTCTTC | CASSLGGGSYNEQFF
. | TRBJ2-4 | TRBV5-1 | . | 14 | TGCGCCAGCAGTACTACGGTAGCCAAAAACATTCAGTACTTC | CASSTTVAKNIQYF
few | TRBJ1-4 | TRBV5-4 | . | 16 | TGTGCCAGCAGCTTGGTCGAACAGGGATCTAATGAAAAACTGTTTTTT | CASSLVEQGSNEKLFF
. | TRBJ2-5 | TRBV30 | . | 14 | TGTGCCTGGACGCGGGCTAGCTCCCCAGAGACCCAGTACTTC | CAWTRASSPETQYF
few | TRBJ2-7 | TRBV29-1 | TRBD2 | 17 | TGCAGCGTTGAAGTTGGCCGGTTAGGGACTAGCCGACCCGAGCAGTACTTC | CSVEVGRLGTSRPEQYF
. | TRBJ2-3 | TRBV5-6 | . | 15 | TGTGCCAGCAGCTTGGATTACGGGGGGCCAGATACGCAGTATTTT | CASSLDYGGPDTQYF
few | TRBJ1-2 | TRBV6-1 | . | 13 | TGTGCCAGCAGTGAAGTACAGTCCTATGGCTACACCTTC | CASSEVQSYGYTF
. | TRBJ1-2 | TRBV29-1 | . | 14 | TGCAGCGTTGACGCCCCCCAGGGCCGGTATGGCTACACCTTC | CSVDAPQGRYGYTF
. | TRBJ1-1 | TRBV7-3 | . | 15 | TGTGCCAGCAGCCAACGGGGGGGAAGCGACACTGAAGCTTTCTTT | CASSQRGGSDTEAFF
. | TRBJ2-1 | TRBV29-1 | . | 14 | TGCAGCGCCGAACACGTCCAGAGGTACAATGAGCAGTTCTTC | CSAEHVQRYNEQFF
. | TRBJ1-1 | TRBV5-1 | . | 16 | TGCGCCAGCAGCTTGGGAGTACCGGGTTTTACCACTGAAGCTTTCTTT | CASSLGVPGFTTEAFF
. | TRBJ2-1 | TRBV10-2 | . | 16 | TGCGCCAGCAGTGAGTCGTGGAGGGCGGGCAACAATGAGCAGTTCTTC | CASSESWRAGNNEQFF
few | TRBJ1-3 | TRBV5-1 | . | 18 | TGCGCCAGCAGCTTGGTTCCACCTGGGGAGGTGGTTGGAAACACCATATATTTT | CASSLVPPGEVVGNTIYF